This T cell receptor (beta chain) was obtained from a study of OX40 agonist ivuxolimab in advanced cancers. With regard to the full study: Ivuxolimab was a fully human IgG2 agonistic monoclonal antibody targeting the costimulatory receptor OX40 (CD134). Among the roughly 54 dose-escalation patients, some 20 had hepatocellular carcinoma, approximately 15 melanoma, 9 renal cell carcinoma and 9 head and neck cancer. Partial responses occurred in three dose-escalation patients: two with cutaneous melanoma and one with hepatocellular carcinoma. The point of sequencing TCRbeta in the periphery was to test whether ivuxolimab changed TCR sequence diversity and drove clonal T-cell expansion. In the dose-escalation cohort, over 65% of patients were male, and the mean age was approximately 60 years, with a range of roughly 20 to 79. The paper covers the monotherapy dose-escalation part of the phase I ivuxolimab trial, which included N of about 56 patients. Patients were allowed to have had prior anti-PD-1, anti-PD-L1 or anti-CTLA-4 therapy, and approximately 40% of the dose-escalation patients had been treated with checkpoint inhibitors. Intravenous ivuxolimab was administered to patients every 2 weeks at six dose levels: 0.01, 0.1, 0.3, 1.5, 3 and 10 mg/kg.

Genomic DNA was extracted from sorted cells for sequencing of the TCRbeta CDR3 region. The immunoSEQ Assay was used to sequence the TCRbeta CDR3 regions. TCRdb re-hosts the immuneACCESS table, in-frame sequences only. Its copies lack some clones; in the studies checked, an unresolved V gene accounts for under half of them, and the cause for the rest is not known. The sample yields under 90,000 clones; approximately 85% were counted once. The ten most abundant clones make up roughly 2.3% of the sample. The trial excluded patients who had a history of autoimmune disease or were on systemic immunosuppression. Peripheral blood for TCR sequencing was collected from all dose cohorts at baseline, on cycle 4 day 1, and on cycle 7 day 1. Samples came from an open-label, multicenter, first-in-human phase I dose-escalation trial of ivuxolimab. The trial enrolled adults with locally advanced or metastatic head and neck squamous cell, hepatocellular, melanoma or renal cell carcinoma. Before TCR sequencing, CD4+ and CD8+ T cells were separately sorted from peripheral blood.

As concerns this clone: What antigen it recognizes has not been identified. Base qualities are not provided; no much larger clone lies one nucleotide away.

Broad study findings and their caveats: In the 0.1-3.0 mg/kg groups, partial responders were among the patients with the lowest normalized peripheral clonal expansion, particularly in CD8+ T cells. At doses from 0.1 to 3.0 mg/kg, clonal expansion was seen in both CD4+ and CD8+ blood T cells between baseline and week 6. Low levels of normalized T-cell clonal expansion were also seen in some patients who did not respond. Which antigens the clonally expanded peripheral T cells were specific for was not determined. After ivuxolimab, expanded clones were on average more numerous among CD8+ T cells than among CD4+ T cells.

The sample in question was CD4+ or CD8+ T cells sorted from blood, obtained in a trial of the OX40 agonist ivuxolimab. The source of this sequence is an adult with an advanced solid tumor such as melanoma, head and neck, liver or kidney cancer.

CDR3 region: CASSTGTGGGETQYF. The DNA sequence is given as TGTGCCAGCAGTACAGGGACAGGGGGCGGGGAGACCCAGTACTTC. The V and J segments used are TRBV28 and TRBJ2-5; 12 bases in the middle match TRBD1. At the junction V is shortened by 5 bases and J by 5 bases; bases outside the gene matches: 6. The CDR1 and CDR2 encoded by the germline V gene are MDHEN and SYDVKM. The CDR3, from cysteine to phenylalanine, totals 15 residues. Of all the DNA, just the CDR3 is kept, 45 bases in frame from base 1.